One and the same sample provided the 19 T cell receptor beta chains below, sequenced in a study of blood T cells in healthy people across ages. For the second PCR, which ran for about 6 to 11 cycles, a sample-barcoded 5' primer and a J-beta primer mix were used. From the 5' RACE reads, TCRdb called clonotypes with MiXCR, one entry per CDR3 protein. The data contain some 790,000 distinct CDR3 sequences, more than 25% of them singletons. The sample was blood. These receptors were obtained from a woman older than 75 in good health.

V gene TRBV2 combines with J gene TRBJ1-6, with D tentatively TRBD1 (6 bases). The CDR3 is made up of 15 amino acids. CDR1 is SNHLY, CDR2 FYNNEI, per germline. The V gene lost 6 bases and the J gene lost 7 bases, with 16 bases spanning the gap. The CDR3 DNA follows: TGTGCCAGCAGCACCACAGGGAACCCCAATTCACCCCTCCACTTT. Encoded protein: CASSTTGNPNSPLHF.

As regards this clonotype: The junction does not match germline at one end; this may be a read error. The chain recombines TRBV5-1 with TRBJ2-3; 9 nucleotides line up with TRBD1. Germline V gives CDR1 SGHRS, CDR2 YFSETQ. The CDR3 covers 14 residues. CDR3 amino acids: CASSRVQGAYTHYF. The CDR3 DNA is TGCGCCAGCAGCAGAGTACAGGGGGCTTATACGCACTATTTT.

This clonotype was found many times. This chain uses TRBV4-3 with TRBJ1-2; possible D gene TRBD1, 6 bases. This CDR3 is 15 amino acids long. CDR1 is LGHNA, CDR2 YSLEER, per germline. V shed 3 bases and J shed 2 bases, with 13 bases lying between them. DNA for the CDR3: TGCGCCAGCAGCCAGCAACCGGGACACAACTATGGCTACACCTTC. Translating gives CASSQQPGHNYGYTF.

This clonotype was detected ten times or more. The chain combines TRBV7-2 with TRBJ2-1, with 10 bases lining up with TRBD2. CDR1 and CDR2 from the germline V gene are SGHTA and FQGNSA. The CDR3 length is 19 residues. With 1 base clipped from V and 7 bases from J, the junction kept 16 bases outside the gene matches. CDR3 residues: CASSLGTGLGLAYRNEQFF. The CDR3 nucleotides read TGTGCCAGCAGCTTAGGGACAGGGCTGGGACTAGCGTACCGTAATGAGCAGTTCTTC.

On this clonotype itself: A junction boundary mismatches the germline segment, possibly from a read error. This sequence joins TRBV30 and TRBJ2-1, with 13 positions matching TRBD2. CDR3 length: 18 amino acids. Germline V gene lookup returns CDR1 GTSNPN and CDR2 SVGIG (reference sequence). CDR3 in DNA: TGTGCCTGGAGTGTAACCCGGACTAGCGGGGGACCTTACAATAAGCAGTTCTTC. Translated, it gives CAWSVTRTSGGPYNKQFF.

As concerns this clonotype: A read error may be the cause here, since a much bigger clone is one base away. This chain connects TRBV25-1 to TRBJ1-2, with D possibly being TRBD1 (5 bases). The CDR3 covers 13 residues. Trimming left V 6 bases short and J 2 bases short, with 10 bases between. Germline lookup yields CDR1 MGHDK and CDR2 SYGVNS. The CDR3 spells CASRIQENYGYTF. The CDR3 nucleotides read TGTGCCAGCAGGATACAGGAGAACTATGGCTACACCTTC.

V gene TRBV7-2 combines with J gene TRBJ1-2; possible D gene TRBD1, 5 bases. Germline-derived CDR1 and CDR2 are SGHTA and FQGNSA. CDR3 length: 15 amino acids. V was trimmed by 2 bases and J by 1 base, leaving 11 bases between them. The CDR3 DNA is TGTGCCAGCAGCTTAATGAATCAGGGTAACTATGGCTACACCTTC. Residues: CASSLMNQGNYGYTF.

This clonotype was detected ten times or more. The rearrangement joins TRBV24-1 to TRBJ2-5; D ambiguous. V lost 5 bases to trimming and J lost 5 bases, with 5 bases between them. CDR1 is KGHDR and CDR2 is SFDVKD in the germline V gene. The CDR3 sequence is 11 residues long. The CDR3 DNA reads TGTGCCACCAGTGTCTATGAGACCCAGTACTTC. Translating it yields CATSVYETQYF.

The rearrangement joins TRBV6-2 or TRBV6-3 to TRBJ2-7, with a possible D match to TRBD1 (6 bases). The CDR3 is made up of 16 amino acids. The germline V and J ends were trimmed by 5 bases and 3 bases, with 20 bases remaining between them. CDR1 is MNHEY, CDR2 SVGEGT, per germline. The DNA for the CDR3 is TGTGCCAGCAGTCGACCGGGACACGGGACCTTCTACGAGCAGTACTTC. It specifies CASSRPGHGTFYEQYF.

The sample holds many counts of this clonotype. V usage is TRBV24-1 and J usage is TRBJ2-1; no reliable D call. The CDR3 is 14 residues long. The V and J ends lost 3 bases and 8 bases respectively, with 13 bases between them. Germline V CDR1 and CDR2: KGHDR, SFDVKD. CDR3 coding DNA: TGTGCCACCAGTGATCCGACAAGGGCCTATGAGCAGTTCTTC. Its protein product is CATSDPTRAYEQFF.

This clonotype was found a few times. V gene TRBV6-1 combines with J gene TRBJ2-5; possibly TRBD1 for D (5 bases). Deletions cut 1 base from V and 5 bases from J, with 5 bases between. Germline loops: CDR1 MNHNS, CDR2 SASEGT. There are 12 residues in the CDR3. The CDR3 DNA reads TGTGCCAGCAGTGAAGAGGGGGAGACCCAGTACTTC. The encoded protein is CASSEEGETQYF.

The genes are TRBV20-1 and TRBJ1-1; D is perhaps TRBD1 (6 bases). CDR3 size: 11 residues. Germline V gene lookup returns CDR1 DFQATT and CDR2 SNEGSKA (reference sequence). CDR3: CRGASNTEAFF. CDR3 DNA: TGCAGGGGGGCCTCAAACACTGAAGCTTTCTTT.

This clonotype was seen only a few times. A much bigger clone sits one base away, suggesting this may be a read error. This chain links TRBV27 with TRBJ2-7; 7 bases are shared with TRBD1. Germline lookup yields CDR1 MNHEY and CDR2 SMNVEV (reference sequence). This CDR3 region has 12 residues. The V segment lost 6 bases and the J segment 7 bases; nucleotides outside the gene matches: 6. The CDR3 region is CASRTGINEQYF. The CDR3 nucleotides are TGTGCCAGCAGGACAGGGATCAATGAGCAGTACTTC.

V gene TRBV2 combines with J gene TRBJ2-1, with D unclear. The assigned J gene may be wrong: the sequence end matches TRBJ2-7 better. The CDR3 is made up of 14 amino acids. Per the germline V gene, CDR1 is SNHLY and CDR2 is FYNNEI. DNA of the CDR3: TGTGCCAGCAGTCCAGCATGGGCGTACAATGAGCAGTACTTC. Protein: CASSPAWAYNEQYF.

V gene TRBV6-6 combines with J gene TRBJ2-4; D is perhaps TRBD1 or TRBD2 (5 bases each). Germline CDR1 is MNHNY and CDR2 is SVGAGI (reference sequence). Between the trimmed V and J ends, which lost 4 bases and 7 bases, there was a span of 17 bases. The CDR3 has 15 residues. This CDR3 is CASSLGTQRGNIQYF. In nucleotides, the CDR3 is TGTGCCAGCAGTTTAGGGACCCAAAGAGGGAACATTCAGTACTTC.

The table lists this clonotype with many counts. This chain joins TRBV5-1 and TRBJ2-5; 7 nucleotides line up with TRBD1. V shed 4 bases, J shed 5 bases, and the junction held 14 bases outside the gene matches. CDR1 is SGHRS, CDR2 YFSETQ, per germline. The CDR3 consists of 16 residues. As DNA, the CDR3 is TGCGCCAGCAGCCTGCCTGAGGGGGCCGGTGCGGAGACCCAGTACTTC. Its protein is CASSLPEGAGAETQYF.

In regard to this clonotype: A much larger clone is a single base away; this may be a read error. The V and J genes are TRBV7-2 and TRBJ2-3; D is perhaps TRBD1 (5 bases). With 0 bases removed from V and 4 bases from J, the gap between germline ends came to 11 bases. Per the germline V gene, CDR1 is SGHTA and CDR2 is FQGNSA. The CDR3 loop spans 15 amino acids. CDR3 in DNA: TGTGCCAGCAGCTTAGCGAGACAGCCGCCAGATACGCAGTATTTT. This gives the protein CASSLARQPPDTQYF.

The chain links TRBV20-1 to TRBJ2-5; D is possibly TRBD2 (5 bases). Germline V lookup: CDR1 DFQATT, CDR2 SNEGSKA (reference sequence). This CDR3 contains 13 residues. V was cut by 5 bases and J by 4 bases, with 14 bases left in between. This CDR3 is CSAPPGRGETQYF. CDR3 DNA: TGCAGTGCTCCCCCGGGCCGGGGAGAGACCCAGTACTTC.

Remarks on this clonotype: Possible read error: a much larger clone is one base away. The CDR3, as DNA: TGTGCCAACTCCCAAATTGGGACTGAAGCTTTCTTT. This encodes CANSQIGTEAFF. This chain links TRBV18 with TRBJ1-1; D is unclear. The CDR3 covers 12 residues. V lost 10 bases and J lost 5, with 14 bases in between. CDR1 and CDR2 from the germline V gene are KGHSH and LQKENI.